This T cell receptor (beta chain) was captured in a study of cytomegalovirus exposure and HLA in healthy donors. Study outcomes and limitations: Investigators reported 150 to 200 TCR beta chains as tied to cytomegalovirus. It was likely that a cluster of highly shared sequence variants was a sequencing artifact.

As regards this clone: Its matching antigen is unknown.

CDR3 length: 15 amino acids. In germline, CDR1 is SGHNT, CDR2 YENEEA. The J segment lost 7 bases and the V segment lost 5 bases, leaving 10 bases of the junction unmatched. PCR was performed using 60 Vbeta and 13 Jbeta primers. Per the authors' pipeline: Later reanalysis found 60 million to 90 million unique TCR beta chains, around 11 million of them shared. Sequencing was performed with immunoSEQ multiplex PCR; in TCRdb, only in-frame clones are kept and a portion is missing. V, J and clone size derive from that table, while D and trimming were established from the DNA sequence. Of some 120,000 clones in the sample, about 9.4% were seen once.

This receptor was identified in a woman aged 40 to 49 in good health and CMV-seropositive. Source material: PBMCs. The J gene is TRBJ2-1, the V gene TRBV11-3; 8 bases line up with TRBD1. This CDR3 reads CASSPGGRLENEQFF. In DNA form, the CDR3 reads TGTGCCAGCAGCCCAGGGGGCCGATTAGAAAATGAGCAGTTCTTC.